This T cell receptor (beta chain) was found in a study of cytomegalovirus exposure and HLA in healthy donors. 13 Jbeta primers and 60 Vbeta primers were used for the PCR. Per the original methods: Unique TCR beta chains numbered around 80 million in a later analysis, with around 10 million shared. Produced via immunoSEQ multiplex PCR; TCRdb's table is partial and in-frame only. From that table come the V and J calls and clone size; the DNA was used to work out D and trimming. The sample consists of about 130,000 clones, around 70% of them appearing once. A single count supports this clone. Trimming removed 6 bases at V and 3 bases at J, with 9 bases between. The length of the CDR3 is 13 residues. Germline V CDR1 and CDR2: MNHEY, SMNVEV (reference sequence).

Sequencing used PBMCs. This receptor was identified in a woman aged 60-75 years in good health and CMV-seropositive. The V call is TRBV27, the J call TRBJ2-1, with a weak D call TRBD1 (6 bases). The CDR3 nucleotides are TGTGCCAGCAGAGAGGGGGTCTACAATGAGCAGTTCTTC. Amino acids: CASREGVYNEQFF.